This entry lists 9 T cell receptor beta chains sequenced from one sample in a study of T cell changes during pregnancy in multiple sclerosis. Sequencing used immunoSEQ multiplex PCR; TCRdb keeps in-frame clones, though not all of them. The data hold roughly 14,000 clones, with 65% to 90% observed a single time. The material sequenced was CD8+ T cells from peripheral blood mononuclear cells, taken after pregnancy. These TCRs come from a female donor in good health, enrolled as a control in a pregnancy study.

The chain links TRBV14 to TRBJ1-1; D gene uncertain. CDR3 size: 14 residues. Trimming removed 1 base at V and 4 bases at J, with 10 bases between. Germline-derived CDR1 and CDR2 are SGHDN and FVKESK. The CDR3 nucleotides are TGTGCCAGCAGCCAAGCCGCAGGATTCACTGAAGCTTTCTTT. Its protein is CASSQAAGFTEAFF.

The chain employs TRBV5-1 and TRBJ2-7; 9 bases map to TRBD2. V shed 4 bases, J shed 5 bases, and the junction held 10 bases outside the gene matches. The germline CDR1 and CDR2 sequences are SGHRS and YFSETQ. The CDR3 totals 15 residues. The DNA for the CDR3 is TGCGCCAGCAGCATGGGACTAGCTAGTTACCACGAGCAGTACTTC. Its protein product is CASSMGLASYHEQYF.

The gene calls are TRBV7-3 and TRBJ2-1; unclear D gene. Trimming stripped 4 bases from V and 2 bases from J, with 9 bases between. This CDR3 spans 14 amino acids. The germline CDR1 and CDR2 sequences are SGHTA and FQGTGA. In DNA form, the CDR3 reads TGTGCCAGCAGCTCACCCCAGACCTACAATGAGCAGTTCTTC. Translated, it gives CASSSPQTYNEQFF.

The chain links TRBV15 to TRBJ1-2; the D is unclear. The CDR3 is made up of 12 amino acids. Per the germline V gene, CDR1 is LNHNV and CDR2 is YYDKDF (reference sequence). V was clipped by 6 bases and J by 4 bases, with 9 bases between them. The CDR3, as DNA: TGTGCCACCAGTGGGCAGGCCTATGGCTACACCTTC. Protein product: CATSGQAYGYTF.

Points on this clone: Additional DNA sequences in this sample encode the identical CDR3. The rearrangement links TRBV9 to TRBJ1-3; D not resolved. The CDR3 has 14 residues. Trimming stripped 3 bases from V and 1 base from J, with 8 bases between. Per germline, CDR1 SGDLS and CDR2 YYNGEE. The CDR3 nucleotides are TGTGCCAGCAGCGGAGGCGGGTCTGGAAACACCATATATTTT. This translates into CASSGGGSGNTIYF.

This clone has more than one count but fewer than ten. The CDR3 spells CASSRGTGEGYEQYF. CDR3 nucleotide sequence: TGTGCCAGCAGCCGGGGGACAGGGGAAGGGTACGAGCAGTACTTC. V usage is TRBV6-1 and J usage is TRBJ2-7; TRBD1 matches 10 bases. The CDR3 spans 15 residues. V lost 6 bases, J lost 4 bases, and 9 bases stayed unmatched. Germline CDR1 reads MNHNS; CDR2 reads SASEGT.

J is TRBJ2-1 and V is TRBV12-5, with D tentatively TRBD1 (5 bases). The germline CDR1 and CDR2 sequences are LGHNT and FRNRAP. Trimming took off 6 bases at V and 2 bases at J, with 8 bases between the two ends. The CDR3 is 13 residues long. The CDR3 coding sequence is TGTGCTAGTGGACTGACAGCCTACAATGAGCAGTTCTTC. Translation: CASGLTAYNEQFF.

The genes are TRBV19 and TRBJ1-1, with a tentative D call TRBD1 (5 bases). From germline, CDR1 is LNHDA and CDR2 SQIVND (reference sequence). Trimming removed 3 bases at V and 2 bases at J, with 10 bases between. There are 14 residues in the CDR3. CDR3 DNA sequence: TGTGCCAGTAGTATCTACAGGAGTAACACTGAAGCTTTCTTT. It specifies CASSIYRSNTEAFF.

The V and J genes are TRBV6-5 and TRBJ2-1; 7 nucleotides match TRBD2. The CDR3 has 15 amino acids. The V segment lost 5 bases and the J segment 8 bases; nucleotides outside the gene matches: 12. CDR1 is MNHEY, CDR2 SVGAGI, per germline. The CDR3, as DNA: TGTGCCAGCAGTCCTTCGGAGCGGGGAGGGGATGAGCAGTTCTTC. Encoded protein: CASSPSERGGDEQFF.